This T cell receptor (beta chain) was found in a study of shared clonotypes between healthy human individuals. The study, taken as a whole, reports: How much donors shared clonotypes was expected to be affected by sequencing depth. Since donors were few, the genetic and exposure-history diversity represented was limited.

CDR3 length: 12 residues. Germline assignment: CDR1 MDHEN and CDR2 SYDVKM. Trimming left V 7 bases short and J 9 bases short, with 10 bases between. Sequencing was at deep level. In the source study's methods: Junction-only immunoSEQ sequences carried no quality scores, so filtering differed. Profiling relied on immunoSEQ multiplex PCR, and the TCRdb table lists in-frame clones only, not all of them. That table furnishes V, J and clone size, whereas the DNA furnished D and trimming. This sample yields 450,000 to 500,000 clones, of which approximately 80% are seen a single time; approximately 12% belongs to the top ten. This clone was seen more than once but under ten times. Its target is unknown.

The specimen was PBMCs. The receptor's source is a woman aged 40 to 50 in good health. Some clones in this sample may be carry-over from other donors' samples. V usage is TRBV28 and J usage is TRBJ1-6; D gene ambiguous. The CDR3 nucleotides are TGTGCCAGCACCCAAACCGTTTCACCCCTCCACTTT. It yields the protein CASTQTVSPLHF.